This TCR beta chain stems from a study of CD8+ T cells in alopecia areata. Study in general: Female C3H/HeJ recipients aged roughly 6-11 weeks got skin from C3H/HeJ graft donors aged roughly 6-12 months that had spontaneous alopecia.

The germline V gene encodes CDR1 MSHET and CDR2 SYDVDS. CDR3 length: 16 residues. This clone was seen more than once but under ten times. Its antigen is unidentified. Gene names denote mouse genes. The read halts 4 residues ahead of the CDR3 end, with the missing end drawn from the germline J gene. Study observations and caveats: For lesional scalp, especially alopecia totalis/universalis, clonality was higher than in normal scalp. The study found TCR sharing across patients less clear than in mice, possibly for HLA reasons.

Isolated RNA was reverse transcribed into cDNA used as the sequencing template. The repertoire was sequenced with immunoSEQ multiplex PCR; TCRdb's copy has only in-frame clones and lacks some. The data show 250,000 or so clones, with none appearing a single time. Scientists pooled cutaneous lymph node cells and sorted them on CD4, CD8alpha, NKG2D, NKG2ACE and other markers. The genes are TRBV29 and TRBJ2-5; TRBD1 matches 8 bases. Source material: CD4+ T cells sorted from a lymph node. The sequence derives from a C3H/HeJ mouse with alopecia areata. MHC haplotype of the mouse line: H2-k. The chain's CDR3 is CASSLFSNRGRDTQYF. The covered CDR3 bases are TGTGCTAGCAGTTTATTCTCTAACAGGGGGAGGGAC.